This T cell receptor (beta chain) was sequenced during a study of blood T cell repertoires in COVID-19. Looking at the study overall: Acute-phase and convalescent COVID-19 samples originated in the United States, Italy and Spain. Sample material is recorded as cDNA or gDNA derived from T cells, B-cell-depleted T cells, or PBMCs.

The V gene's germline CDR1 is KGHSH and CDR2 LQKENI. This CDR3 region has 16 residues. The V gene end was trimmed by 3 bases and the J gene end by 3 bases; junction bases not matched to a gene: 7. The Seattle patients, enrolled during active infection, were followed longitudinally. Profiling relied on immunoSEQ multiplex PCR, and the TCRdb table lists in-frame clones only, not all of them. The sample holds about 69,000 clones, less than 85% seen once. This chain uses TRBV18 with TRBJ1-5; 8 positions match TRBD1. The sample taken for sequencing was peripheral blood. This sequence originates from a man aged 45-65 years with COVID-19, enrolled during active disease. The CDR3 sequence: CASSPQQGVDNQPQHF. CDR3 DNA sequence: TGTGCCAGCTCACCCCAACAGGGGGTTGACAATCAGCCCCAGCATTTT. Complete variable domain (other parts from reference TRBV18 and TRBJ1-5): NAGVMQNPRHLVRRRGQEARLRCSPMKGHSHVYWYRQLPEEGLKFMVYLQKENIIDESGMPKERFSAEFPKEGPSILRIQQVVRGDSAAYFCASSPQQGVDNQPQHFGDGTRLSIL.